This T cell receptor beta chain is from a study of T cells in localized non-small cell lung cancer (dated by TCRdb to 2020 to 2021). Some background on the complete study: T cell repertoires of about 240 early-stage NSCLC patients were analyzed, with tumors being compared against uninvolved tumor-adjacent lungs. The cohort comprised under 250 treatment-naïve NSCLC patients with resected, localized lung tumors. The mean age of the NSCLC patients was about 67 years, with 120 to 150 men and around 110 women. Study-wide conclusions, independent of this receptor: Uninvolved tumor-adjacent lung showed the highest T cell clonality, higher than tumor, which suggests more focused antigenic responses in the uninvolved tumor-adjacent lung. A median of roughly 60 of the top 100 tumor clones were detected in paired uninvolved adjacent lung, and 28 of these tumor clones were also found among the top 100 clones of the paired uninvolved adjacent lung. Higher T cell density in blood was associated with longer overall survival, whereas higher clonality in adjacent lung was associated with shorter survival. Because multi-region tumor sequencing was not performed, intratumor heterogeneity could not be ruled out. Because the study design was exploratory, TCR variables were selected using unadjusted p-values without false-discovery rate correction.

In regard to this clone: Its antigen remains undetermined. It has no much larger one-base neighbor in the sample; base qualities were not kept.

At diagnosis, peripheral blood, uninvolved tumor-adjacent lung and tumor were collected and stored as a combination of fresh-frozen and FFPE material. Blood samples were analyzed as peripheral blood mononuclear cells for TCR repertoire profiling. TCR beta CDR3 regions were sequenced from DNA using the immunoSEQ Assay. The study's own analysis went as follows. T cell density was computed as TCR beta template counts normalized to usable DNA estimated by amplifying housekeeping genes. Richness was estimated using the preseqR package, with extrapolation to 400,000 templates for PBMC samples and to 120,000 templates for tissue samples. Clonality was taken to be one minus Pielou's evenness. To identify tissue-enriched TCRs, differential abundance testing was run on productive amino-acid clonotypes with a minimum total count of 5 and an alpha of 0.1. The Jaccard Index and the Morisita Overlap Index were used to quantify repertoire overlap between compartments. TCR beta CDR3s were clustered by GLIPH together with public tetramer-defined viral CDR3s, and at least three viral sequences plus V-gene enrichment were required for viral motifs. Here the immuneACCESS table is served through TCRdb, limited to in-frame sequences with V and J called. Missing clones are a known gap in these copies; in checked studies unresolved V genes cover under half, and the rest lacks a known reason. That table supplies the V and J calls and clone size; D and trimming were determined from the DNA. The table for this sample lists about 17,000 clones; about 86% of them were counted only once. The top ten constitute about 35% of the sample.

CDR1 and CDR2, looked up from the germline V gene, are MNHEY and SVGAGI. The cysteine opens and the phenylalanine closes a CDR3 of 13 amino acids. This entry keeps only the CDR3 DNA: 39 bases, framed from base 1. V ends up 10 bases short and J 8 bases short, with an unmatched junction base count of 8. The material sequenced was peripheral blood, taken before any cancer treatment. Recombination linked TRBV6-5 to TRBJ1-6, with TRBD1 matching 7 junction bases. The sequence derives from a male donor older than 55 with stage III lung adenocarcinoma. In nucleotide form, the sequence is TGTGCCACCCAGGAGACAGGGTATTCACCCCTCCACTTT. The translation is CATQETGYSPLHF.